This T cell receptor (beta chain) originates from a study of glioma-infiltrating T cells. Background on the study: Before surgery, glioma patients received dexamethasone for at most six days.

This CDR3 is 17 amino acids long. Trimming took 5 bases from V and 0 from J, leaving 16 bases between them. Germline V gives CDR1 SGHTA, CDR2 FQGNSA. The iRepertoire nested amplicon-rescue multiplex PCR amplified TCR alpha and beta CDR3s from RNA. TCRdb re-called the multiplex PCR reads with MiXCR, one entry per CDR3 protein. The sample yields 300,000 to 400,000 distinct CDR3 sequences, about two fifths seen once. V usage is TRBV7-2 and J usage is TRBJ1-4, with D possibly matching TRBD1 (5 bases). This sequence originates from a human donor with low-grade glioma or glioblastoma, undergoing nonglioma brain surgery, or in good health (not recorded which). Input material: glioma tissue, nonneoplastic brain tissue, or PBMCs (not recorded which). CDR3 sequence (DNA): TGTGCCAGCAGCCCCCGGGGAGGGGCGTCAACTAATGAAAAACTGTTTTTT. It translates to CASSPRGGASTNEKLFF.